What follows are 17 T cell receptor beta chains derived from one specimen sequenced in a study of shared clonotypes between healthy human individuals. Libraries were prepared by immunoSEQ multiplex PCR; TCRdb keeps only in-frame clonotypes and omits some of them. The sample holds about 690,000 clones, less than 95% seen once. Sequenced material: memory CD8+ T cells from PBMCs. Subset meaning: CD45RO+ cells pooled with CCR7-negative TemRA cells. The receptors shown here come from a man aged 18 to 29 in good health. Some clones in this sample may be carry-over from other donors' samples.

About this clone itself: Other DNA sequences from this sample encode an identical CDR3 as well. CDR3 loop: CASSQVSGPNEKLFF. The CDR3 coding sequence is TGCGCCAGCAGCCAAGTTTCTGGACCTAATGAAAAACTGTTTTTT. The chain employs TRBV4-3 and TRBJ1-4, with D hard to call. Trimming shortened V by 1 base and J by 3 bases, and 9 bases separated the two germline ends. This CDR3 contains 15 residues. Germline CDR1 LGHNA, CDR2 YSLEER.

The V gene is TRBV6-6, the J gene TRBJ1-4; tentatively, D is TRBD1 (5 bases). With 11 bases removed from V and 3 bases from J, the gap between germline ends came to 19 bases. This CDR3 has 15 residues. In germline, CDR1 is MNHNY, CDR2 SVGAGI (reference sequence). CDR3 region: CASRDVGVANEKLFF. The CDR3 DNA reads TGTGCCTCCCGGGACGTTGGCGTAGCTAATGAAAAACTGTTTTTT.

The V call is TRBV14, the J call TRBJ2-7, with no clear D. The V gene's germline CDR1 is SGHDN and CDR2 FVKESK. V was shortened by 0 bases and J by 5 bases, with 17 bases between the two germline ends. This CDR3 is built from 16 residues. CDR3 bases: TGTGCCAGCAGCCAAGATCTTTTCGTGGAGATCCACGAGCAGTACTTC. It specifies CASSQDLFVEIHEQYF.

Points on this clone: This sample also contains other DNA sequences that code for the same CDR3. The chain couples TRBV28 to TRBJ1-5; D is ambiguous. Germline V CDR1 and CDR2: MDHEN, SYDVKM. The CDR3 is 12 amino acids. Trimming removed 2 bases at V and 4 bases at J, with 3 bases between. The CDR3 sequence: CASSLGNQPQHF. The CDR3 nucleotides read TGTGCCAGCAGTTTAGGGAATCAGCCCCAGCATTTT.

The chain employs TRBV19 and TRBJ2-1, with D tentatively TRBD2 (5 bases). Trimming stripped 2 bases from V and 3 bases from J, with 11 bases between. This CDR3 is built from 15 residues. Germline V gene lookup returns CDR1 LNHDA and CDR2 SQIVND (reference sequence). This chain's CDR3 is CASSIRADRYNEQFF. The CDR3 DNA is TGTGCCAGTAGTATACGAGCGGACCGCTACAATGAGCAGTTCTTC.

V usage is TRBV11-2 and J usage is TRBJ2-1; TRBD2 aligns across 8 bases. The CDR3 has 15 amino acids. V shed 3 bases and J 4 bases; nucleotides not matched to a gene: 5. Germline values: CDR1 SGHAT, CDR2 FQNNGV. The CDR3 DNA follows: TGTGCCAGCAGCTTCCGGGAGGGGGGTTACAATGAGCAGTTCTTC. It codes for CASSFREGGYNEQFF.

The rearrangement joins TRBV10-3 to TRBJ2-7, with no clear D. The ends were cut back, 3 bases at V and 4 bases at J, with 7 bases in the middle. Germline-derived CDR1 and CDR2 are ENHRY and SYGVKD. The CDR3 contains 12 residues. The DNA for the CDR3 is TGTGCCATCAGTGAAACAAGATACGAGCAGTACTTC. Translating it yields CAISETRYEQYF.

The chain carries TRBV10-1 and TRBJ2-1, with TRBD1 matching over 9 bases. CDR3 size: 15 residues. The trim removed 5 bases at V and 2 bases at J, leaving 4 bases unmatched. Germline-derived CDR1 and CDR2 are WNHNN and SYGVQD (reference sequence). Here the CDR3 reads CASSPDRGPYNEQFF. The CDR3 nucleotides are TGCGCCAGCAGTCCGGACAGGGGACCCTACAATGAGCAGTTCTTC.

With respect to this clone: This could be a read error, since a much larger clone is one nucleotide away. The identical CDR3 is also encoded by other nucleotide sequences in the sample. The DNA of the CDR3 is TGTGCCAGCAGTTTGGGACAGCACTACGAGCAGTACTTC. Its protein product is CASSLGQHYEQYF. The chain uses TRBV27 and TRBJ2-7; 7 bases match TRBD1. The length of the CDR3 is 13 residues. The germline CDR1 and CDR2 sequences are MNHEY and SMNVEV (reference sequence). V shed 3 bases and J 3 bases; nucleotides not matched to a gene: 2.

The chain uses TRBV9 and TRBJ2-6, with 10 bases aligning to TRBD2. With 1 base clipped from V and 0 bases from J, the junction kept 4 bases outside the gene matches. Germline values: CDR1 SGDLS, CDR2 YYNGEE. The CDR3 loop spans 18 amino acids. CDR3 sequence: CASSVSGRDSSGANVLTF. The CDR3 coding sequence is TGTGCCAGCAGCGTAAGCGGGAGGGACTCCTCTGGGGCCAACGTCCTGACTTTC. The variable domain in full, completed from reference TRBV9 and TRBJ2-6, reads DSGVTQTPKHLITATGQRVTLRCSPRSGDLSVYWYQQSLDQGLQFLIQYYNGEERAKGNILERFSAQQFPDLHSELNLSSLELGDSALYFCASSVSGRDSSGANVLTFGAGSRLTVL.

This clone was counted only a few times. V and J are TRBV15 and TRBJ1-5; TRBD1 agrees at 7 bases. The length of the CDR3 is 14 residues. J gave up 11 bases and V 5 bases, and 12 bases lay outside the gene matches. Germline loops: CDR1 LNHNV, CDR2 YYDKDF (reference sequence). The chain's CDR3 is CATSPGPTGKTQHF. In nucleotides, the CDR3 is TGTGCCACCAGCCCCGGACCGACAGGGAAGACCCAGCATTTT.

The V and J genes are TRBV6-5 and TRBJ2-3; D might be TRBD1 (5 bases). Germline CDR1 reads MNHEY; CDR2 reads SVGAGI. Trimming took 7 bases from V and 5 from J, leaving 16 bases between them. CDR3 length equals 14 residues. CDR3 in amino acids: CASTPRAGLDTQYF. DNA of the CDR3: TGTGCCAGCACCCCCCGGGCAGGGCTAGATACGCAGTATTTT.

The rearrangement links TRBV6-6 to TRBJ1-5; D gene ambiguous. Germline CDR1 is MNHNY and CDR2 is SVGAGI (reference sequence). V lost 2 bases to trimming and J lost 8 bases, with 4 bases between them. The CDR3 loop spans 11 amino acids. CDR3 bases: TGTGCCAGCAGTTACGGGGAGCCCCAGCATTTT. Translation: CASSYGEPQHF.

This chain links TRBV29-1 with TRBJ1-2; D is unclear. The germline V and J ends were trimmed by 3 bases and 4 bases, with 9 bases remaining between them. CDR3 length: 12 amino acids. Germline CDR1 is SQVTM and CDR2 is ANQGSEA. In nucleotides, the CDR3 is TGCAGCGTTGACGACGGAGCCTATGGCTACACCTTC. Its protein product is CSVDDGAYGYTF.

CDR3 coding DNA: TGTGCCAGCAGCGGGGGGGACACTACCGACGCTGGAAACACCATATATTTT. Amino acid sequence: CASSGGDTTDAGNTIYF. This sequence joins TRBV9 and TRBJ1-3, with a tentative D call TRBD1 (6 bases). The CDR3 length is 17 residues. Germline assignment: CDR1 SGDLS and CDR2 YYNGEE. Trimming shortened V by 3 bases and J by 2 bases, and 18 bases separated the two germline ends.

There are many counts of this clone. This chain uses TRBV10-3 with TRBJ2-7; D gene ambiguous. The germline V gene encodes CDR1 ENHRY and CDR2 SYGVKD. CDR3 size: 16 residues. V lost 2 bases and J lost 0, with 14 bases in between. The CDR3 protein is CAISEVWKGPSYEQYF. The CDR3 bases are TGTGCCATCAGTGAGGTATGGAAGGGTCCCTCCTACGAGCAGTACTTC.

Here the CDR3 reads CASGLGDHYGYTF. The CDR3 coding sequence is TGTGCTAGTGGTTTGGGCGACCACTATGGCTACACCTTC. The chain uses TRBV12-5 and TRBJ1-2; D is undetermined. V lost 1 base, J lost 3 bases, and 6 bases lay in between. This CDR3 is built from 13 residues. Germline assignment: CDR1 LGHNT and CDR2 FRNRAP. The full variable domain, completed using reference TRBV12-5 and TRBJ1-2, is DARVTQTPRHKVTEMGQEVTMRCQPILGHNTVFWYRQTMMQGLELLAYFRNRAPLDDSGMPKDRFSAEMPDATLATLKIQPSEPRDSAVYFCASGLGDHYGYTFGSGTRLTVV.